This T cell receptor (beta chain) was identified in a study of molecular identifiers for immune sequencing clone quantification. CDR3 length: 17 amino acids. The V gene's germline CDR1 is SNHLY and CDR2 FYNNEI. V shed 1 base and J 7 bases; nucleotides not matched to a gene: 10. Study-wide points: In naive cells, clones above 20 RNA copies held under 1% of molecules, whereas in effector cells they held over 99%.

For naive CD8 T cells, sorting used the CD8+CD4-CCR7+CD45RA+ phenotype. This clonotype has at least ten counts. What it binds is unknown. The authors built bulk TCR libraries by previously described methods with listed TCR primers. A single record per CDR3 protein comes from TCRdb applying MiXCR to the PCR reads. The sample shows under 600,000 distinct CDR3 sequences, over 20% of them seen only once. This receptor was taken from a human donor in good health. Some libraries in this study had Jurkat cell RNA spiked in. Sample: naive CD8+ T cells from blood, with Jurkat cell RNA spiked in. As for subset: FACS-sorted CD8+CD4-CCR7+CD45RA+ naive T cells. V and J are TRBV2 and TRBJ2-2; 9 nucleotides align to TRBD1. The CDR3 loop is CASSEGQGGSWDGELFF. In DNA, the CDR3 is TGTGCCAGCAGTGAAGGACAGGGGGGCTCCTGGGACGGGGAGCTGTTTTTT.